This T cell receptor beta chain was recovered during a study of blood T cell repertoires in COVID-19. The age range of participants was about 18 to 100 years, with residence in about two dozen US areas. Researchers sorted participants into cohorts using their self-reported clinical history. Original data processing: Nucleated cell counts were estimated from reference gene primer amplification. The protocol was immunoSEQ multiplex PCR, while the TCRdb copy is restricted to in-frame clones and leaves out a portion. That table supplies the V and J calls and clone size; D and trimming were determined from the DNA. The sample consists of around 150,000 clones, approximately 83% of them appearing once. The CDR3 contains 16 residues. The V gene's germline CDR1 is SGHTA and CDR2 FQGNSA. Losses at the gene ends were 5 bases for V and 4 bases for J; bases not matched to a gene: 8.

The sample comprised PBMCs or T cells enriched from blood (not recorded which). This chain uses TRBV7-2 with TRBJ2-1, with 10 nucleotides matching TRBD2. This TCR came from a woman aged 60-75 years who had recovered from COVID-19. The CDR3 region is CASSPRLAGGYNEQFF. DNA for the CDR3: TGTGCCAGCAGCCCAAGACTAGCGGGTGGATACAATGAGCAGTTCTTC.